This T cell receptor beta chain was sequenced in a study of T cell responses to AZD1222 COVID-19 vaccine. Study results and limitations: Donors skewed white British and female; clonal diversity was possibly underestimated.

The CDR3 extends over 14 amino acids. In germline, CDR1 is MGHRA, CDR2 YSYEKL. The V end was cut by 3 bases, the J end by 3 bases, with 8 bases between. The data were produced by immunoSEQ multiplex PCR, yet TCRdb's version contains in-frame clones alone and is incomplete. The sample holds 75,000 to 90,000 clones, more than 90% seen once. A remark on this clone: Its antigen is undetermined.

The receptor comes from an adult in good health. Here the sequenced sample was peripheral blood, taken on day 0 of AZD1222 vaccination. The chain carries TRBV4-1 and TRBJ2-2, with unresolved D. The CDR3 sequence: CASSQVEYTGELFF. The CDR3 DNA is TGCGCCAGCAGCCAGGTCGAATACACCGGGGAGCTGTTTTTT.